The 29 T cell receptor beta chains below come from one sample, sequenced in a study of HIV-infected patients and healthy controls. All unsorted peripheral T cells were captured because whole blood was used without fractionation. cDNA was made from about 510 ng RNA using alpha and beta constant primers. Each of the alpha and beta chains got its own library through chain-specific third strand synthesis with indices. TCRdb reprocessed the 5' RACE reads via MiXCR and lists one record per CDR3 protein. The sample shows around 4,300 distinct CDR3 sequences, roughly 8% of them seen only once. The sequenced sample was blood, obtained before antiretroviral therapy. The receptor set was obtained from an adult with HIV infection.

This clonotype was counted at least ten times. The chain carries TRBV5-1 and TRBJ2-7; 12 bases fit TRBD1. Germline CDR1 SGHRS, CDR2 YFSETQ. This CDR3 region has 16 residues. V trimming: 0 bases; J trimming: 7 bases; junction bases outside the gene matches: 8. CDR3 DNA sequence: TGCGCCAGCAGCTTGGATCCGGGACAGGGGGCGCGTGAGCAGTACTTC. Protein product: CASSLDPGQGAREQYF.

There are a few counts of this clonotype. V and J are TRBV12-3 or TRBV12-4 and TRBJ2-1, with TRBD2 as a possible D gene (6 bases). V was pared by 4 bases and J by 8 bases, with 24 bases between. This CDR3 spans 17 amino acids. The CDR3 here is CASSSPPTSFSDDEQFF. For the CDR3, the DNA is TGTGCCAGCAGTTCTCCACCAACTAGCTTTTCTGACGATGAGCAGTTCTTC.

The J gene is TRBJ2-1, the V gene TRBV9, with D tentatively TRBD1 or TRBD2 (5 bases each). The germline V gene has CDR1 SGDLS and CDR2 YYNGEE. V was cut by 4 bases and J by 3 bases, with 14 bases left in between. This CDR3 contains 15 residues. The CDR3 sequence: CASSPTRGDYNEQFF. CDR3 DNA sequence: TGTGCCAGCAGCCCAACTAGGGGTGACTACAATGAGCAGTTCTTC.

The table lists this clonotype with many counts. The chain combines TRBV13 with TRBJ2-3; TRBD1 is a possible D gene (6 bases). V was clipped by 4 bases and J by 2 bases, with 13 bases between them. The CDR3 is made up of 15 amino acids. CDR1 and CDR2 (germline): PRHDT, FYEKMQ (reference sequence). CDR3 sequence: CASSWGTPATDTQYF. The CDR3 DNA follows: TGTGCCAGCAGCTGGGGGACACCAGCCACAGATACGCAGTATTTT.

This clonotype has ten or more counts. This chain links TRBV10-2 with TRBJ2-5, with a weak D call TRBD2 (6 bases). The CDR3 runs to 14 residues. Trimming removed 6 bases from V and 5 bases from J, with 16 bases in between. Germline CDR1 reads WSHSY; CDR2 reads SAAADI. The CDR3 sequence is CASSVRTSLETQYF. DNA of the CDR3: TGCGCCAGCAGCGTCCGAACTAGCCTGGAGACCCAGTACTTC.

At least ten counts were recorded for this clonotype. The gene calls are TRBV9 and TRBJ2-1; D is ambiguous. This CDR3 spans 13 amino acids. Deletions cut 4 bases from V and 4 bases from J, with 9 bases between. Per germline, CDR1 SGDLS and CDR2 YYNGEE. The CDR3 is CASSPSEYNEQFF. The DNA for the CDR3 is TGTGCCAGCAGCCCGAGTGAGTACAATGAGCAGTTCTTC.

Sample share makes this clonotype medium-sized (0.01 to 0.1%). This chain connects TRBV11-1 to TRBJ1-1; no clear D. Germline lookup yields CDR1 SGHAT and CDR2 FQDESV (reference sequence). The CDR3 loop spans 12 amino acids. V gave up 2 bases and J gave up 7 bases, with 8 bases separating them. The CDR3 loop reads CASSLLQSEAFF. Here the CDR3 DNA reads TGTGCCAGCAGCTTATTGCAGAGTGAAGCTTTCTTT.

Sample share makes this clonotype medium-sized. The rearrangement uses TRBV19 and TRBJ2-1, with D possibly called TRBD1 or TRBD2 (5 bases each). V was pared by 4 bases and J by 5 bases, with 12 bases between. Germline CDR1 reads LNHDA; CDR2 reads SQIVND (reference sequence). The CDR3 has 14 residues. The CDR3 DNA reads TGTGCCAGTAGTACTTGGGACGGGAACAATGAGCAGTTCTTC. This codes for CASSTWDGNNEQFF.

This clonotype came up many times. CDR3 amino acids: CSAPGGVSETQYF. The CDR3, as DNA: TGCAGTGCTCCTGGGGGGGTATCAGAGACCCAGTACTTC. The genes are TRBV20-1 and TRBJ2-5; 7 bases fit TRBD2. CDR1 DFQATT and CDR2 SNEGSKA come from the germline V gene (reference sequence). With V trimmed by 5 bases and J by 4 bases, 7 bases remained unmatched. The CDR3 loop spans 13 amino acids.

This sequence joins TRBV20-1 and TRBJ2-5; 7 nucleotides line up with TRBD1. The CDR3 is 13 amino acids. CDR1 is DFQATT and CDR2 is SNEGSKA in the germline V gene (reference sequence). The V segment lost 6 bases and the J segment 3 bases; nucleotides outside the gene matches: 7. This chain's CDR3 is CSAQGQRKETQYF. The CDR3 coding sequence is TGCAGTGCACAGGGACAGAGAAAAGAGACCCAGTACTTC.

There are many counts of this clonotype. The V gene is TRBV7-2, the J gene TRBJ2-3; maybe TRBD1 (6 bases). Trimming shortened V by 3 bases and J by 0 bases, and 7 bases separated the two germline ends. CDR3 length equals 14 residues. CDR1 is SGHTA, CDR2 FQGNSA, per germline. The CDR3 reads CASSFQGSTDTQYF. The CDR3 DNA is TGTGCCAGCAGCTTCCAGGGGAGCACAGATACGCAGTATTTT.

In its sample, this clonotype was seen many times. The rearrangement uses TRBV2 and TRBJ2-3; D possibly corresponds to TRBD2 (5 bases). V shed 11 bases and J shed 0 bases, with 15 bases lying between them. Germline V CDR1 and CDR2: SNHLY, FYNNEI. CDR3 length: 14 residues. CDR3 amino acids: CAGRAGISTDTQYF. CDR3 nucleotide sequence: TGTGCCGGACGCGCCGGGATTAGCACAGATACGCAGTATTTT.

By sample fraction, this clonotype is medium-sized. The rearrangement links TRBV7-6 to TRBJ2-3, with 13 positions matching TRBD2. Germline V gene sequence: CDR1 SGHVS, CDR2 FNYEAQ. J was trimmed by 0 bases and V by 2 bases; bases with no gene match: 8. The length of the CDR3 is 19 residues. The CDR3 here is CASSLPTSGGPSSTDTQYF. The CDR3 region has the DNA TGTGCCAGCAGCTTACCGACTAGCGGGGGGCCCTCTAGCACAGATACGCAGTATTTT.

This clonotype was picked up a small number of times. V usage is TRBV12-3 or TRBV12-4 and J usage is TRBJ2-5; TRBD1 agrees at 9 bases. The V segment lost 1 base and the J segment 5 bases; nucleotides outside the gene matches: 11. The CDR3 consists of 17 residues. The CDR3 is CASSLVGTGSAQETQYF. The CDR3, as DNA: TGTGCCAGCAGTTTAGTGGGGACAGGGAGTGCGCAGGAGACCCAGTACTTC.

By proportion, this clonotype is medium-sized. The chain links TRBV20-1 to TRBJ1-1; D is uncertain. The CDR3 loop spans 11 amino acids. V was trimmed by 2 bases and J by 0 bases, leaving 1 base between them. Germline V CDR1 and CDR2: DFQATT, SNEGSKA (reference sequence). CDR3 in amino acids: CSARLNTEAFF. The CDR3 bases are TGCAGTGCTAGACTGAACACTGAAGCTTTCTTT.

This clonotype was seen repeatedly, ten times or more. The chain is built from TRBV20-1 and TRBJ2-2; possibly TRBD1 for D (5 bases). Germline V gene data show CDR1 as DFQATT and CDR2 as SNEGSKA (reference sequence). The CDR3 has 16 amino acids. Deletions cut 3 bases from V and 5 bases from J, with 19 bases between. This chain's CDR3 is CSARSSGLRMTGELFF. CDR3 DNA sequence: TGCAGTGCTAGGTCGTCAGGGCTTCGTATGACCGGGGAGCTGTTTTTT.

This rearrangement joins TRBV14 to TRBJ1-5, with D uncertain. The germline CDR1 and CDR2 sequences are SGHDN and FVKESK. Trimming took off 4 bases at V and 7 bases at J, with 11 bases between the two ends. This CDR3 comprises 13 residues. This CDR3 is CASSLAPRQPQHF. In DNA, the CDR3 is TGTGCCAGCAGCCTCGCTCCCCGCCAGCCCCAGCATTTT.

This clonotype was recorded many times. The rearrangement links TRBV27 to TRBJ2-7; possibly TRBD2 for D (6 bases). This CDR3 is 18 amino acids long. With 4 bases removed from V and 0 bases from J, the gap between germline ends came to 22 bases. The germline CDR1 and CDR2 sequences are MNHEY and SMNVEV (reference sequence). This CDR3 reads CASSSGASVFSSSYEQYF. In DNA, the CDR3 is TGTGCCAGCAGTTCTGGGGCTAGCGTGTTTTCAAGCTCCTACGAGCAGTACTTC.

This clonotype was recorded at least ten times. The chain joins TRBV20-1 to TRBJ2-7; 10 bases agree with TRBD1. Germline CDR1 and CDR2: DFQATT and SNEGSKA (reference sequence). The CDR3 totals 15 residues. V lost 6 bases and J lost 5; bases outside the gene matches: 13. CDR3 in DNA: TGCAGTGCCACTAACCCGGACAGGGGGACCGACGAGCAGTACTTC. Protein: CSATNPDRGTDEQYF.

This clonotype ranks as medium-sized. The CDR3 region has the DNA TGTGCCAGCAGTCCCCGGACAGGGATCACTGAAGCTTTCTTT. Translated: CASSPRTGITEAFF. This chain links TRBV28 with TRBJ1-1, with 8 bases fitting TRBD1. CDR3 length: 14 residues. The J segment lost 4 bases and the V segment lost 5 bases, leaving 6 bases of the junction unmatched. Germline V gene data show CDR1 as MDHEN and CDR2 as SYDVKM.

Relative to its sample, this clonotype is medium-sized. This sequence joins TRBV12-3 or TRBV12-4 and TRBJ2-5; TRBD2 matches 10 bases. J was trimmed by 1 base and V by 7 bases; bases with no gene match: 9. The CDR3 is made up of 16 amino acids. Here the CDR3 reads CASTRGSSGGQETQYF. For the CDR3, the DNA is TGTGCCAGCACCCGGGGGTCTAGCGGGGGCCAAGAGACCCAGTACTTC.

This clonotype has at least ten counts. The V call is TRBV30, the J call TRBJ2-7; 7 bases are shared with TRBD2. CDR3 length: 17 residues. V lost 0 bases and J lost 4; bases outside the gene matches: 15. Germline CDR1 reads GTSNPN; CDR2 reads SVGIG (reference sequence). The CDR3 sequence is CAWSVFPIAGARYEQYF. As DNA, the CDR3 is TGTGCCTGGAGTGTATTTCCTATAGCGGGTGCGCGGTACGAGCAGTACTTC.

This clonotype was observed many times. The rearrangement links TRBV5-6 to TRBJ2-2, with D perhaps TRBD1 or TRBD2 (6 bases each). Trimming took off 1 base at V and 6 bases at J, with 7 bases between the two ends. The CDR3 is 13 residues long. Germline V gene lookup returns CDR1 SGHDT and CDR2 YYEEEE. CDR3 DNA sequence: TGTGCCAGCAGCTTGAGGGGGGCCGGGGAGCTGTTTTTT. As protein: CASSLRGAGELFF.

By share of the sample, this clonotype is medium-sized. The V and J genes are TRBV28 and TRBJ1-5; the D is unclear. V was trimmed by 6 bases and J by 0 bases, leaving 3 bases between them. Germline V lookup: CDR1 MDHEN, CDR2 SYDVKM. This CDR3 has 12 amino acids. As DNA, the CDR3 is TGTGCCAGCAGCCGTAGCAATCAGCCCCAGCATTTT. Translation: CASSRSNQPQHF.

Judged by abundance, this clonotype is large. The CDR3 loop reads CASSLGHTEAFF. CDR3 coding DNA: TGTGCCAGCAGCTTGGGGCACACTGAAGCTTTCTTT. The gene calls are TRBV5-6 and TRBJ1-1; D ambiguous. The CDR3 is 12 amino acids. Germline loops: CDR1 SGHDT, CDR2 YYEEEE. V was trimmed by 0 bases and J by 3 bases, leaving 3 bases between them.

A few counts support this clonotype. The rearrangement links TRBV6-2 or TRBV6-3 to TRBJ1-5; D call uncertain. CDR3 length: 14 amino acids. CDR1 and CDR2 from the germline V gene are MNHEY and SVGEGT. Trimming took off 6 bases at V and 5 bases at J, with 14 bases between the two ends. DNA of the CDR3: TGTGCCAGCAGCCTACAGCGCTCCGATCAGCCCCAGCATTTT. Protein product: CASSLQRSDQPQHF.

This clonotype was seen more than once but under ten times. This chain connects TRBV18 to TRBJ1-1; D not resolved. The V and J ends lost 5 bases and 0 bases respectively, with 22 bases between them. CDR1 KGHSH and CDR2 LQKENI come from the germline V gene. This CDR3 contains 18 residues. CDR3 sequence reads: CASSATDWNGPLNTEAFF. DNA of the CDR3: TGTGCCAGCTCAGCCACAGACTGGAACGGCCCTTTGAACACTGAAGCTTTCTTT. Full variable domain (rest looked up from reference TRBV18 and TRBJ1-1): NAGVMQNPRHLVRRRGQEARLRCSPMKGHSHVYWYRQLPEEGLKFMVYLQKENIIDESGMPKERFSAEFPKEGPSILRIQQVVRGDSAAYFCASSATDWNGPLNTEAFFGQGTRLTVV.

By sample fraction, this clonotype is medium-sized (0.01 to 0.1%). The chain couples TRBV7-9 to TRBJ2-7, with 11 bases aligning to TRBD2. Trimming at V came to 6 bases and at J to 0 bases, leaving 4 bases not matched to a gene. The length of the CDR3 is 15 residues. The germline gives CDR1 SEHNR, CDR2 FQNEAQ (reference sequence). DNA for the CDR3: TGTGCCAGCAGACCGACTAGCGGGGACTCCTACGAGCAGTACTTC. Encoded protein: CASRPTSGDSYEQYF. The whole variable domain, filled in from reference TRBV7-9 and TRBJ2-7, reads DTGVSQNPRHKITKRGQNVTFRCDPISEHNRLYWYRQTLGQGPEFLTYFQNEAQLEKSRLLSDRFSAERPKGSFSTLEIQRTEQGDSAMYLCASRPTSGDSYEQYFGPGTRLTVT.

By share, this clonotype counts as medium-sized. This sequence joins TRBV7-9 and TRBJ1-4, with D possibly matching TRBD1 (5 bases). Trimming stripped 1 base from V and 6 bases from J, with 12 bases between. Germline-derived CDR1 and CDR2 are SEHNR and FQNEAQ (reference sequence). The CDR3 extends over 15 amino acids. The CDR3 coding sequence is TGTGCCAGCAGCTTAGGGGCCCAGGGTGATGAAAAACTGTTTTTT. It yields the protein CASSLGAQGDEKLFF.